Listed below are T cell receptor beta chains from one sample, sequenced in a study of tumor-infiltrating lymphocytes in localized non-small cell lung cancer. The table came from immunoSEQ multiplex PCR; TCRdb's copy has only in-frame clones and leaves some out. The table records approximately 10,000 clones, roughly 76% of them present only once. Sequencing input: uninvolved lung tissue not adjacent to the tumor. The receptors were sampled from a human donor with non-small cell lung cancer. Both conserved end residues are part of each CDR3. D genes are given only for firm matches. The size entry is marked missing in some rows and otherwise reads once, few, many or a size class.

TGTGCCAGCAGCGCTGGACCCTTGAACACTGAAGCTTTCTTT CASSAGPLNTEAFF - TRBJ1-1 14 TRBV7-2 -
TGTGCCAGCAAGGGTGGAGGGTCTGGGGCCAACGTCCTGACTTTC CASKGGGSGANVLTF - TRBJ2-6 15 TRBV6-1 once
TGTGCCAGCTCAACGGACAGCCCTTTCTCTGGAAACACCATATATTTT CASSTDSPFSGNTIYF - TRBJ1-3 16 TRBV18 few
TGTGCCAGCAGTCCGGGGCTTGACTACGAGCAGTACTTC CASSPGLDYEQYF - TRBJ2-7 13 TRBV28 -
TGCGCCAGCAGCCAGAACGCGCCGGAGGTGGGCACCGGGGAGCTGTTTTTT CASSQNAPEVGTGELFF - TRBJ2-2 17 TRBV4-1 -
TGTGCCCACGCTGGGAGTGCACTAGCGGGCAATGAGCAGTTCTTC CAHAGSALAGNEQFF TRBD2 TRBJ2-1 15 TRBV30 -
TGCGCCAGCAGCATACAGGGAGATCAGCCCCAGCATTTT CASSIQGDQPQHF - TRBJ1-5 13 TRBV5-1 -
TGTGCCAGCAGCCAAGGCGCGGGGCACGGAAACACCATATATTTT CASSQGAGHGNTIYF - TRBJ1-3 15 TRBV4-2 -
TGTGCCAGCAGTTTTGGGGGCGGCGGGGCTTCCTACGAGCAGTACTTC CASSFGGGGASYEQYF - TRBJ2-7 16 TRBV28 -
TGTGCCAGCAGTCCCTCAGGCCGGGCATCCTACGAGCAGTACTTC CASSPSGRASYEQYF - TRBJ2-7 15 TRBV28 once
TGCGCCAGCAGCCAGGGAAGATCGATCTCCTACGAGCAGTACTTC CASSQGRSISYEQYF - TRBJ2-7 15 TRBV4-3 -
TGTGCCAGCAGCTTTCGGACCAGCGGGAGGGGGGCAGATACGCAGTATTTT CASSFRTSGRGADTQYF TRBD2 TRBJ2-3 17 TRBV7-2 -
TGCGCCAGCGGAGGGCAGGGCGCTCGCACAGATACGCAGTATTTT CASGGQGARTDTQYF - TRBJ2-3 15 TRBV5-1 -
TGTGCCAGCAGCTGGGGGACTAGCGGGAGCTCCTACAATGAGCAGTTCTTC CASSWGTSGSSYNEQFF TRBD2 TRBJ2-1 17 TRBV5-6 -
TGTGCCTGGAGCCGCGGGAGCCCCTACGAGCAGTACTTC CAWSRGSPYEQYF TRBD2 TRBJ2-7 13 TRBV30 -
TGTGCCAGCAGTGAAGACTCTAGCACAGATACGCAGTATTTT CASSEDSSTDTQYF - TRBJ2-3 14 TRBV2 medium-sized
TGTGCCAGTAGTACTCAAGGAGGGTACGAGCAGTACTTC CASSTQGGYEQYF - TRBJ2-7 13 TRBV19 -
TGTGCCAGCAGCTCAAGAACTAAGGGCAACGAGCAGTACTTC CASSSRTKGNEQYF - TRBJ2-7 14 TRBV11-2 once
TGTGCCGTGGTGGGGGCGGTAAAAGAGGACAAACCGTACCAAGAGACCCAGTACTTC CAVVGAVKEDKPYQETQYF - TRBJ2-5 19 TRBV2 -
TGTGCCAGCAGTATCCGGCGGGGGTCCACAGATACGCAGTATTTT CASSIRRGSTDTQYF TRBD2 TRBJ2-3 15 TRBV28 -